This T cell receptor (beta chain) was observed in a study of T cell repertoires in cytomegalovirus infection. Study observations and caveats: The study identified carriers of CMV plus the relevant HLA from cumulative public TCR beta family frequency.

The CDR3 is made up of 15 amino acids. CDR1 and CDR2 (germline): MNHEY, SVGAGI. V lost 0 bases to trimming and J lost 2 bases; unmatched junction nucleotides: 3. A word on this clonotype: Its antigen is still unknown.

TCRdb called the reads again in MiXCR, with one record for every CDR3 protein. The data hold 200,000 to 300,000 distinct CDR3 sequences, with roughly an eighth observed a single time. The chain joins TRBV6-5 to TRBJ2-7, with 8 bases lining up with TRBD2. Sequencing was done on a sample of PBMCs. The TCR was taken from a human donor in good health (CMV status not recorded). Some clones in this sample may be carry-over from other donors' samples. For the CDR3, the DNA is TGTGCCAGCAGTTACTCGCCGGGACTAGCCTACGAGCAGTACTTC. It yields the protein CASSYSPGLAYEQYF.